This passage covers 13 T cell receptor beta chains from one sample sequenced in a study of blood T cell repertoires in COVID-19. Assay used: immunoSEQ multiplex PCR; TCRdb lists only in-frame clones, some missing. The sample records 200,000 to 250,000 clones, 86% being singletons. Source material: peripheral blood. The receptors derive from a man in his fifties or sixties with acute or convalescent COVID-19.

This clone was counted only a few times. The chain has TRBV18 and TRBJ1-1, with 7 bases lining up with TRBD1. The V segment lost 5 bases and the J segment 4 bases; nucleotides outside the gene matches: 4. Germline CDR1 reads KGHSH; CDR2 reads LQKENI. This CDR3 region has 13 residues. The CDR3 sequence: CASSRQGGTEAFF. The CDR3 DNA reads as TGTGCCAGCTCAAGACAGGGAGGCACTGAAGCTTTCTTT.

The chain links TRBV12-3 or TRBV12-4 to TRBJ1-1; 7 bases agree with TRBD1. The CDR3 is made up of 11 amino acids. Unmatched junction bases numbered 2, after V lost 3 bases and J lost 10 bases. The CDR3 region is CASSLTGRAFF. CDR3 bases: TGTGCCAGCAGTTTGACAGGGCGAGCTTTCTTT.

This chain uses TRBV19 with TRBJ1-6; no reliable D call. The germline V gene encodes CDR1 LNHDA and CDR2 SQIVND (reference sequence). Trimming pared 3 bases from V and 3 bases from J, leaving 15 bases between. The CDR3 is 17 amino acids. The CDR3 nucleotides are TGTGCCAGTAGTATTCTCGGGGTCACAGACTATAATTCACCCCTCCACTTT. Translated: CASSILGVTDYNSPLHF.

This sequence joins TRBV12-3 or TRBV12-4 and TRBJ1-2, with D possibly matching TRBD1 (6 bases). This CDR3 contains 13 residues. Trimming cost V 6 bases and J 2 bases, with 10 bases left between them. DNA of the CDR3: TGTGCCAGCAGCTACGACAGGAACTATGGCTACACCTTC. Amino acid sequence: CASSYDRNYGYTF.

The chain carries TRBV5-1 and TRBJ2-5; weak D call: TRBD1 (6 bases). The CDR3 length is 14 residues. The V end was cut by 4 bases, the J end by 4 bases, with 14 bases between. From germline, CDR1 is SGHRS and CDR2 YFSETQ. The CDR3 sequence is CASSEGQGLETQYF. In DNA form, the CDR3 reads TGCGCCAGCAGCGAGGGGCAGGGGCTAGAGACCCAGTACTTC.

The gene calls are TRBV6-4 and TRBJ2-2; 9 positions match TRBD1. Trimming removed 4 bases from V and 6 bases from J; junction bases left unmatched: 0. Germline V gene sequence: CDR1 MRHNA, CDR2 SNTAGT. The length of the CDR3 is 13 residues. CDR3 in amino acids: CASSGQGAGELFF. CDR3 nucleotide sequence: TGTGCCAGCAGTGGACAGGGGGCCGGGGAGCTGTTTTTT.

In its sample, this clone was seen once. The chain carries TRBV21-1 and TRBJ2-2; the table's D call of TRBD1 was not tested on the DNA. TRBV21-1 is recorded as a pseudogene. CDR3 length equals 16 residues. CDR3 protein: CASSSQRDSSGGELFF. Written as DNA, the CDR3 is TGTGCCAGCAGCAGCCAGAGGGACAGCTCCGGCGGGGAGCTGTTTTTT.

This clone was seen a handful of times. The rearrangement links TRBV6-5 to TRBJ2-2; 7 positions agree with TRBD1. From germline, CDR1 is MNHEY and CDR2 SVGAGI. The CDR3 extends over 15 amino acids. Unmatched junction bases numbered 7, after V lost 6 bases and J lost 3 bases. CDR3 region: CASSPPGQHTGELFF. CDR3 in DNA: TGTGCCAGCAGCCCCCCGGGACAGCACACCGGGGAGCTGTTTTTT.

This clone was observed once. This rearrangement joins TRBV25-1 to TRBJ1-2; TRBD1 agrees at 8 bases. Trimming at V came to 6 bases and at J to 7 bases, leaving 4 bases not matched to a gene. The germline V gene encodes CDR1 MGHDK and CDR2 SYGVNS. The CDR3 length is 12 residues. CDR3 bases: TGTGCCAGCAGAACGACAGGGGCTGGCTACACCTTC. The encoded protein is CASRTTGAGYTF.

V usage is TRBV10-2 and J usage is TRBJ1-2, with 9 bases fitting TRBD1. J gave up 7 bases and V 4 bases, and 10 bases lay outside the gene matches. The CDR3 is 15 residues long. Germline V gives CDR1 WSHSY, CDR2 SAAADI. In DNA form, the CDR3 reads TGCGCCAGCAGTGCCCCCGGGACAGGGACCGCTGGCTACACCTTC. Protein product: CASSAPGTGTAGYTF.

The gene calls are TRBV5-4 and TRBJ2-7, with D possibly being TRBD1 (6 bases). Germline loops: CDR1 SGHNT, CDR2 YYREEE (reference sequence). The CDR3 has 15 amino acids. The V end was cut by 4 bases, the J end by 0 bases, with 14 bases between. This CDR3 reads CASSPGTLSSYEQYF. CDR3 bases: TGTGCCAGCAGCCCAGGGACATTGAGCTCCTACGAGCAGTACTTC.

J is TRBJ1-1 and V is TRBV3-1 (or the pseudogene TRBV3-2), with D possibly being TRBD1 (5 bases). Trimming removed 7 bases at V and 4 bases at J, with 16 bases between. The CDR3 has 14 amino acids. Per the germline V gene, CDR1 is LGHDT and CDR2 is YNNKEL (reference sequence). The CDR3: CASIPTFGGTEAFF. CDR3 in DNA: TGTGCCAGCATTCCCACCTTCGGGGGCACTGAAGCTTTCTTT.

This rearrangement joins TRBV5-6 to TRBJ1-1; D gene unclear. Trimming took 2 bases from V and 6 from J, leaving 11 bases between them. This CDR3 is 13 amino acids long. CDR1 and CDR2 from the germline V gene are SGHDT and YYEEEE. Written as DNA, the CDR3 is TGTGCCAGCAGCTTTAATAGGAGGGCTGAAGCTTTCTTT. It encodes CASSFNRRAEAFF.